The present T cell receptor (beta chain) was sequenced within a study of T-cell reconstitution after alpha-beta-depleted transplantation in children. Study-wide results and limits: Surviving recipient T cells and thymic progenitors produced the high day-60 TCRbeta diversity seen in some patients. One year after transplant, T-cell counts and diversity came mostly from newly produced T cells. Roughly two months post-transplant, alpha-beta T cells reportedly originated from several hundred graft clones that had expanded.

Preparation of the TCRbeta library used unique molecular identifiers. A single record per CDR3 protein comes from TCRdb applying MiXCR to the PCR reads. The table lists 700,000 to 950,000 distinct CDR3 sequences, 15% to 20% of them singletons. Germline-derived CDR1 and CDR2 are SEHNR and FQNEAQ (reference sequence). V was cut by 5 bases and J by 9 bases, with 13 bases left in between. The CDR3 runs to 12 residues. This clonotype was observed at least ten times. What it binds is not known. This chain uses TRBV7-9 with TRBJ2-5; D possibly corresponds to TRBD2 (6 bases). This clonotype was sampled from a male patient between 10 and 17 years old who had a stem cell transplant for acute lymphoblastic leukemia, so the T cells may come from the graft donor. The sequenced sample was PBMCs, mostly from graft donor cells, obtained 360 days after TCRalphabeta/CD19-depleted stem cell transplant. The CDR3 here is CASSRTGEAQYF. The CDR3 bases are TGTGCCAGCAGCCGGACTGGGGAGGCCCAGTACTTC. Full variable domain (rest looked up from reference TRBV7-9 and TRBJ2-5): DTGVSQNPRHKITKRGQNVTFRCDPISEHNRLYWYRQTLGQGPEFLTYFQNEAQLEKSRLLSDRFSAERPKGSFSTLEIQRTEQGDSAMYLCASSRTGEAQYFGPGTRLLVL.